This TCR beta chain was recorded in a study of cytomegalovirus exposure and HLA in healthy donors. TCRdb's copy holds only in-frame clones and misses some; the assay was immunoSEQ multiplex PCR. Of some 170,000 clones listed, nearly 90% are singletons. As regards this clone: What it binds is not known.

This CDR3 is 15 amino acids long. Whole-study findings and limits: A few chains tied to CMV proved CMV antigen-specific in vitro.

Sample: PBMCs. This clonotype originated in a woman aged 18-29 years in good health and CMV-seropositive. This chain connects TRBV21-1 to TRBJ1-5; no DNA check was done on the table's D call, TRBD1. TRBV21-1 represents a pseudogene. CDR3 nucleotides: TGTGCCAGCAGCTCGCAGGGGACGGTCAATCAGCCCCAGCATTTT. Translated: CASSSQGTVNQPQHF.